These 3 T cell receptor beta chains share one sample of origin, sequenced in a study of blood T cell repertoires in COVID-19. The protocol was immunoSEQ multiplex PCR, while the TCRdb copy is restricted to in-frame clones and leaves out a portion. The sample contains 70,000 to 85,000 clones, around 84% of which appear only once. Sequencing was performed on peripheral blood. The receptors were gathered from a woman older than 75 in a cohort sampled during active or convalescent COVID-19.

The chain combines TRBV19 with TRBJ1-4; no clear D. The germline V and J ends were trimmed by 3 bases and 3 bases, with 11 bases remaining between them. This CDR3 has 15 residues. Germline V lookup: CDR1 LNHDA, CDR2 SQIVND (reference sequence). The CDR3, as DNA: TGTGCCAGTAGTATGGCAGGATATCCTAATGAAAAACTGTTTTTT. Protein product: CASSMAGYPNEKLFF. Complete variable domain (other parts from reference TRBV19 and TRBJ1-4): DGGITQSPKYLFRKEGQNVTLSCEQNLNHDAMYWYRQDPGQGLRLIYYSQIVNDFQKGDIAEGYSVSREKKESFPLTVTSAQKNPTAFYLCASSMAGYPNEKLFFGSGTQLSVL.

CDR3 in amino acids: CASSLGLTYGYTF. The CDR3 DNA follows: TGTGCCAGCAGCTTGGGCCTCACCTATGGCTACACCTTC. The V gene is TRBV9, the J gene TRBJ1-2; D gene unclear. Germline CDR1 and CDR2: SGDLS and YYNGEE. CDR3 length equals 13 residues. V shed 4 bases and J shed 4 bases, with 11 bases lying between them.

The chain recombines TRBV6-5 with TRBJ2-1; no clear D. The germline V gene encodes CDR1 MNHEY and CDR2 SVGAGI. Trimming cost V 2 bases and J 6 bases, with 14 bases left between them. The length of the CDR3 is 15 residues. CDR3 region: CASSYTRLVINEQFF. CDR3 coding DNA: TGTGCCAGCAGTTACACGAGGCTAGTAATCAATGAGCAGTTCTTC.